Following are 9 T cell receptor beta chains from one sample sequenced in a study of prognosis after radiotherapy for stage I lung cancer. Genomic DNA served as the source from which two-round multiplex PCR generated TCR beta CDR3 amplicons. TRBV and TRBJ genes each had their own specific primers in first-round PCR. MiXCR, run by TCRdb on the multiplex PCR reads, gives a single entry per CDR3 protein. The sample lists around 30,000 distinct CDR3 sequences, roughly 31% occurring once. The specimen comprised PBMCs, sampled before or after stereotactic body radiation therapy (not recorded which). These receptors were obtained from a donor at least 50 years old with non-small cell lung cancer.

The CDR3 spells CASSEALRRTGEYEQYF. The CDR3 DNA reads TGTGCCAGCAGTGAAGCGCTCCGCAGGACAGGGGAATACGAGCAGTACTTC. V usage is TRBV2 and J usage is TRBJ2-7; 9 nucleotides match TRBD1. The V segment lost 0 bases and the J segment 4 bases; nucleotides outside the gene matches: 10. CDR3 length equals 17 residues. Germline CDR1 and CDR2: SNHLY and FYNNEI.

This clonotype was found many times. The chain is built from TRBV5-1 and TRBJ2-5, with D hard to call. Trimming cost V 2 bases and J 2 bases, with 4 bases left between them. The germline gives CDR1 SGHRS, CDR2 YFSETQ. The CDR3 covers 12 residues. The CDR3 spells CASSFPQETQYF. Here the CDR3 DNA reads TGCGCCAGCAGCTTTCCTCAAGAGACCCAGTACTTC.

At least ten counts were recorded for this clonotype. V usage is TRBV2 and J usage is TRBJ1-2; the D is unclear. The CDR3 runs to 14 residues. Trimming removed 4 bases from V and 4 bases from J, with 13 bases in between. Germline-derived CDR1 and CDR2 are SNHLY and FYNNEI. CDR3 sequence reads: CASSGNSIFYGYTF. In DNA form, the CDR3 reads TGTGCCAGCAGTGGAAACAGTATTTTCTATGGCTACACCTTC.

V is TRBV5-1 and J is TRBJ2-5, with 7 bases that match TRBD2. Germline CDR1 is SGHRS and CDR2 is YFSETQ. This CDR3 spans 16 amino acids. V lost 4 bases to trimming and J lost 1 base; unmatched junction nucleotides: 10. As DNA, the CDR3 is TGCGCCAGCAGCCCCGGGGTAGCGGGTCCCCAAGAGACCCAGTACTTC. Protein product: CASSPGVAGPQETQYF. Filled out from reference TRBV5-1 and TRBJ2-5, the complete variable domain reads KAGVTQTPRYLIKTRGQQVTLSCSPISGHRSVSWYQQTPGQGLQFLFEYFSETQRNKGNFPGRFSGRQFSNSRSEMNVSTLELGDSALYLCASSPGVAGPQETQYFGPGTRLLVL.

This clonotype was detected a few times. J is TRBJ1-2 and V is TRBV4-2; no reliable D call. V was shortened by 5 bases and J by 0 bases, with 10 bases between the two germline ends. This CDR3 spans 14 amino acids. Germline lookup yields CDR1 LGHNA and CDR2 YNFKEQ. The CDR3 loop is CASSYQGANYGYTF. The CDR3 DNA sequence: TGTGCCAGCAGCTATCAAGGAGCTAACTATGGCTACACCTTC.

This chain joins TRBV28 and TRBJ2-1; no definite D call. The germline V gene encodes CDR1 MDHEN and CDR2 SYDVKM. The ends were cut back, 4 bases at V and 0 bases at J, with 16 bases in the middle. This CDR3 is 17 amino acids long. The CDR3 loop reads CASSSQSATSSYNEQFF. CDR3 nucleotide sequence: TGTGCCAGCAGTTCGCAGAGCGCGACGAGCTCCTACAATGAGCAGTTCTTC.

This clonotype was seen repeatedly, ten times or more. This sequence joins TRBV11-2 and TRBJ1-4; TRBD1 is a possible D gene (6 bases). The ends were cut back, 1 base at V and 7 bases at J, with 13 bases in the middle. The germline V gene has CDR1 SGHAT and CDR2 FQNNGV. The CDR3 covers 15 residues. Here the CDR3 DNA reads TGTGCCAGCAGCTTAGGGACAGTCGGGGGTGAAAAACTGTTTTTT. It yields the protein CASSLGTVGGEKLFF.

This clonotype has at least ten counts. The chain couples TRBV28 to TRBJ2-5; 14 nucleotides line up with TRBD2. The CDR3 extends over 16 amino acids. CDR1 and CDR2 (germline): MDHEN, SYDVKM. Losses at the gene ends were 4 bases for V and 2 bases for J; bases not matched to a gene: 3. This chain's CDR3 is CASSSGLAGGQETQYF. CDR3 coding DNA: TGTGCCAGCAGTTCAGGACTAGCGGGGGGACAAGAGACCCAGTACTTC. Full variable domain (remainder filled in from reference TRBV28 and TRBJ2-5): DVKVTQSSRYLVKRTGEKVFLECVQDMDHENMFWYRQDPGLGLRLIYFSYDVKMKEKGDIPEGYSVSREKKERFSLILESASTNQTSMYLCASSSGLAGGQETQYFGPGTRLLVL.

This clonotype came up many times. The rearrangement joins TRBV27 to TRBJ2-6; the match to TRBD1 covers 9 bases. This CDR3 has 20 residues. The ends lost 6 bases at V and 1 base at J; junction bases unmatched: 16. CDR1 is MNHEY, CDR2 SMNVEV, per germline (reference sequence). The CDR3 sequence: CASRLLGGTGIGSGANVLTF. The CDR3 DNA is TGTGCCAGCAGGCTCCTCGGGGGGACAGGGATAGGGTCTGGGGCCAACGTCCTGACTTTC.